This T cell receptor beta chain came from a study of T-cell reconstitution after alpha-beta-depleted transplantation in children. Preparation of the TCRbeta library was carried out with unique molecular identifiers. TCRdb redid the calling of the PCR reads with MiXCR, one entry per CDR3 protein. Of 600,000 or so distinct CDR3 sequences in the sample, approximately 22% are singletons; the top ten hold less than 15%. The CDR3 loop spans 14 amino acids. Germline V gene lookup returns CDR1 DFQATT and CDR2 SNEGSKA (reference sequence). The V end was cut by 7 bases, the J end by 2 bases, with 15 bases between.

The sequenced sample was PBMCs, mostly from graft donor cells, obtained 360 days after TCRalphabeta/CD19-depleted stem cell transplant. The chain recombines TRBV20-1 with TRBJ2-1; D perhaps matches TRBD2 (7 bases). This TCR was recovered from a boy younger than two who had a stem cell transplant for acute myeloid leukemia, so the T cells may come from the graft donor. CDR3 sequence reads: CSVSGGSTYNEQFF. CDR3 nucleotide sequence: TGCAGTGTTTCGGGGGGCTCTACCTACAATGAGCAGTTCTTC.